A single T cell receptor beta chain is shown here with its context. The sample originates from a study of blood T cells in healthy people across ages. On the study more broadly: There was about one barcoded beta molecule captured by template switching per two T cells.

This CDR3 region has 13 residues. V lost 1 base to trimming and J lost 9 bases, with 12 bases between them. CDR1 is SGHTA and CDR2 is FQGNSA in the germline V gene. A second PCR of 7 to 11 cycles used a sample-barcoded 5' primer and a J-beta primer mix. Each CDR3 protein gets one entry after TCRdb re-called the 5' RACE reads with MiXCR. The repertoire holds 1.8 million or so distinct CDR3 sequences, with 39% as singletons. The sample consisted of blood. The receptor's source is a human donor in good health. The chain couples TRBV7-2 to TRBJ2-5; D is ambiguous. The CDR3 nucleotides read TGTGCCAGCAGCTTAGAGAATGCGCTTTCCCAGTACTTC. It translates to CASSLENALSQYF.